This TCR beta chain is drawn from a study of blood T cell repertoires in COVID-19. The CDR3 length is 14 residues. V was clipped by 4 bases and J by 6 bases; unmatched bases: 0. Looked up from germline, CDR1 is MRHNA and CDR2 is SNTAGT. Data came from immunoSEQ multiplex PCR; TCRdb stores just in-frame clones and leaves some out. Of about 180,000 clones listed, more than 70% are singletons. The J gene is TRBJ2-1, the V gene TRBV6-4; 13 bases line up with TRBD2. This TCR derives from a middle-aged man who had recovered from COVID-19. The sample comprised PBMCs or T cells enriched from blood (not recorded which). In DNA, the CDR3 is TGTGCCAGCAGTGGGACTAGCGGGGGCAATGAGCAGTTCTTC. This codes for CASSGTSGGNEQFF.